The 26 T cell receptor beta chains given below trace back to one sample, sequenced in a study of T cell responses to AZD1222 COVID-19 vaccine. Profiling relied on immunoSEQ multiplex PCR, and the TCRdb table lists in-frame clones only, not all of them. The sample lists 95,000 to 100,000 clones; over 75% were seen once. The sample consisted of peripheral blood, taken on day 0 of AZD1222 vaccination. Receptors originate from an adult in good health.

This clone appeared a single time. V is TRBV5-1 and J is TRBJ2-7; tentative D call: TRBD1 (6 bases). The CDR3 totals 15 residues. V shed 1 base and J shed 0 bases, with 11 bases lying between them. Germline V gene data show CDR1 as SGHRS and CDR2 as YFSETQ. The CDR3 spells CASSLLQGSSYEQYF. The DNA for the CDR3 is TGCGCCAGCAGCTTGCTTCAGGGGAGCTCCTACGAGCAGTACTTC.

This chain links TRBV5-5 with TRBJ1-2; D is undetermined. V was pared by 1 base and J by 5 bases, with 9 bases between. This CDR3 has 13 amino acids. CDR1 is SGHKS, CDR2 YYEKEE, per germline (reference sequence). The CDR3 nucleotides are TGTGCCAGCAGCTTGTATCCTGATTATGGCTACACCTTC. It is translated as CASSLYPDYGYTF.

This chain connects TRBV7-3 to TRBJ2-1; no clear D gene. Trimming took 5 bases from V and 4 from J, leaving 12 bases between them. CDR1 and CDR2 from the germline V gene are SGHTA and FQGTGA. This CDR3 spans 14 amino acids. CDR3 sequence: CASSLPTPYNEQFF. The CDR3 DNA sequence: TGTGCCAGCAGCCTGCCTACGCCTTACAATGAGCAGTTCTTC. Filled out from reference TRBV7-3 and TRBJ2-1, the complete variable domain reads GAGVSQTPSNKVTEKGKYVELRCDPISGHTALYWYRQSLGQGPEFLIYFQGTGAADDSGLPNDRFFAVRPEGSVSTLKIQRTERGDSAVYLCASSLPTPYNEQFFGPGTRLTVL.

The rearrangement joins TRBV21-1 to TRBJ1-1; the table's D call, TRBD1, has no DNA check behind it. TRBV21-1 is a listed pseudogene. This CDR3 contains 15 residues. CDR3 bases: TGTCTTCAAGGACAGGGCCACCAACTGAACACTGAAGCTTTCTTT. Translated, it gives CLQGQGHQLNTEAFF.

This chain uses TRBV27 with TRBJ2-7, with 11 positions matching TRBD2. CDR3 length equals 14 residues. Germline V gives CDR1 MNHEY, CDR2 SMNVEV (reference sequence). V gave up 6 bases and J gave up 5 bases; unmatched junction bases: 6. CDR3: CASRVAGGPHEQYF. The DNA for the CDR3 is TGTGCCAGCAGGGTAGCGGGGGGGCCCCACGAGCAGTACTTC.

The CDR3 bases are TGCGCCAGCAGCGGACAGGGGGCTTCTAATGAAAAACTGTTTTTT. It codes for CASSGQGASNEKLFF. The chain couples TRBV5-1 to TRBJ1-4, with 11 bases identical to TRBD1. V was pared by 4 bases and J by 3 bases, with 2 bases of the junction left unmatched. Germline values: CDR1 SGHRS, CDR2 YFSETQ. This CDR3 is built from 15 residues.

The CDR3 bases are TGTGCCAGCAGTTTGGCCCTCACGGGGATAACGTCCTACGAGCAGTACTTC. This gives the protein CASSLALTGITSYEQYF. V and J are TRBV28 and TRBJ2-7; D is possibly TRBD2 (5 bases). The CDR3 has 17 amino acids. The germline gives CDR1 MDHEN, CDR2 SYDVKM. V lost 3 bases, J lost 1 base, and 19 bases lay in between.

The chain combines TRBV19 with TRBJ1-6, with D unclear. V was clipped by 3 bases and J by 10 bases, with 16 bases between them. The CDR3 covers 15 residues. Germline loops: CDR1 LNHDA, CDR2 SQIVND (reference sequence). The CDR3 loop reads CASSIGLAGYSPLHF. The CDR3 DNA is TGTGCCAGTAGTATCGGACTTGCCGGGTACTCACCCCTCCACTTT.

In this sample, this clone turned up once. The chain combines TRBV28 with TRBJ1-2, with unresolved D. Germline-derived CDR1 and CDR2 are MDHEN and SYDVKM. Trimming stripped 6 bases from V and 2 bases from J, with 10 bases between. This CDR3 region has 13 residues. CDR3 DNA: TGTGCCAGCAGCCAAATACAGAACTATGGCTACACCTTC. Translation: CASSQIQNYGYTF.

V usage is TRBV12-3 or TRBV12-4 and J usage is TRBJ2-5, with 8 bases identical to TRBD1. The CDR3 sequence is 13 residues long. V lost 2 bases and J lost 4; bases outside the gene matches: 0. For the CDR3, the DNA is TGTGCCAGCAGTTTACAGGGGGCAGAGACCCAGTACTTC. Amino acid sequence: CASSLQGAETQYF.

The chain has TRBV19 and TRBJ2-1; D is possibly TRBD1 or TRBD2 (5 bases each). Trimming cost V 2 bases and J 8 bases, with 10 bases left between them. This CDR3 comprises 13 residues. Per the germline V gene, CDR1 is LNHDA and CDR2 is SQIVND (reference sequence). The CDR3 here is CASSINRGHEQFF. CDR3 in DNA: TGTGCCAGTAGTATAAACCGGGGCCATGAGCAGTTCTTC.

The rearrangement links TRBV30 to TRBJ1-2, with D maybe TRBD1 (6 bases). Trimming shortened V by 3 bases and J by 8 bases, and 16 bases separated the two germline ends. Per the germline V gene, CDR1 is GTSNPN and CDR2 is SVGIG (reference sequence). The CDR3 has 13 residues. The CDR3 is CAWRSVRRGGYTF. CDR3 nucleotides: TGTGCCTGGAGGTCAGTTCGCAGGGGAGGCTACACCTTC.

The chain is built from TRBV6-1 and TRBJ2-1, with D perhaps assigned TRBD1 or TRBD2 (6 bases each). The V gene's germline CDR1 is MNHNS and CDR2 SASEGT. The CDR3 has 16 residues. V was shortened by 4 bases and J by 8 bases, with 21 bases between the two germline ends. The CDR3 sequence: CASSVTKGGRWDEQFF. Here the CDR3 DNA reads TGTGCCAGCAGTGTTACAAAGGGGGGCCGCTGGGATGAGCAGTTCTTC.

V and J are TRBV10-3 and TRBJ2-1; 14 bases are a match to TRBD2. The CDR3 contains 18 residues. Germline loops: CDR1 ENHRY, CDR2 SYGVKD. V lost 3 bases, J lost 3 bases, and 7 bases stayed unmatched. The CDR3 protein is CAISEPGLAGGFYNEQFF. The CDR3 DNA is TGTGCCATCAGTGAACCCGGACTAGCGGGGGGTTTCTACAATGAGCAGTTCTTC.

This clone appeared a few times. The chain has TRBV7-9 and TRBJ1-1; D is unclear. Germline values: CDR1 SEHNR, CDR2 FQNEAQ (reference sequence). This CDR3 region has 16 residues. The V end was cut by 8 bases, the J end by 3 bases, with 22 bases between. The CDR3 spells CASFKPGLGRDTEAFF. CDR3 in DNA: TGTGCCAGCTTCAAGCCCGGCCTCGGAAGGGACACTGAAGCTTTCTTT.

The chain employs TRBV5-5 and TRBJ2-7; 9 nucleotides match TRBD1. CDR1 and CDR2 from the germline V gene are SGHKS and YYEKEE (reference sequence). The length of the CDR3 is 14 residues. V dropped 5 bases and J dropped 2; count of bases not matched to a gene: 5. CDR3 amino acids: CASSSRDRAYEQYF. The DNA of the CDR3 is TGTGCCAGCAGTTCAAGGGACAGGGCCTACGAGCAGTACTTC. Full variable domain (remainder filled in from reference TRBV5-5 and TRBJ2-7): DAGVTQSPTHLIKTRGQQVTLRCSPISGHKSVSWYQQVLGQGPQFIFQYYEKEERGRGNFPDRFSARQFPNYSSELNVNALLLGDSALYLCASSSRDRAYEQYFGPGTRLTVT.

The chain carries TRBV10-3 and TRBJ1-1; D possibly corresponds to TRBD1 (6 bases). Looked up from germline, CDR1 is ENHRY and CDR2 is SYGVKD. The V end was cut by 6 bases, the J end by 0 bases, with 17 bases between. The CDR3 is made up of 16 amino acids. CDR3 sequence reads: CAIRGLGGTMNTEAFF. In nucleotides, the CDR3 is TGTGCCATCAGGGGTCTAGGGGGGACCATGAACACTGAAGCTTTCTTT.

This clone came up once. The rearrangement joins TRBV5-1 to TRBJ2-1, with 7 bases matching TRBD1. Trimming took 2 bases from V and 4 from J; bases not matched to a gene: 6. The CDR3 is made up of 15 amino acids. Germline V gene sequence: CDR1 SGHRS, CDR2 YFSETQ. The chain's CDR3 is CASSFNTGVYNEQFF. The CDR3 nucleotides read TGCGCCAGCAGCTTTAATACAGGGGTTTACAATGAGCAGTTCTTC. The variable domain in full, with the rest retrieved from reference TRBV5-1 and TRBJ2-1, is KAGVTQTPRYLIKTRGQQVTLSCSPISGHRSVSWYQQTPGQGLQFLFEYFSETQRNKGNFPGRFSGRQFSNSRSEMNVSTLELGDSALYLCASSFNTGVYNEQFFGPGTRLTVL.

The gene calls are TRBV4-1 and TRBJ1-6, with D uncertain. There are 16 residues in the CDR3. CDR1 and CDR2 from the germline V gene are MGHRA and YSYEKL. The V and J ends lost 4 bases and 8 bases respectively, with 18 bases between them. CDR3 loop: CASSRLPMGDHSPLHF. The CDR3 DNA reads as TGCGCCAGCAGCCGCCTACCGATGGGAGACCATTCACCCCTCCACTTT.

CDR3 nucleotide sequence: TGTGCCAGCGTCTACTCAGGCGACATGAACACTGAAGCTTTCTTT. It codes for CASVYSGDMNTEAFF. This chain connects TRBV28 to TRBJ1-1; D unresolved. CDR1 is MDHEN and CDR2 is SYDVKM in the germline V gene. Trimming shortened V by 8 bases and J by 0 bases, and 16 bases separated the two germline ends. The CDR3 is made up of 15 amino acids.

The rearrangement uses TRBV10-1 and TRBJ2-5, with D unresolved. The CDR3 is 13 residues long. With 4 bases removed from V and 4 bases from J, the gap between germline ends came to 10 bases. Looked up from germline, CDR1 is WNHNN and CDR2 is SYGVQD (reference sequence). The CDR3 region is CASSVERTETQYF. The CDR3 DNA is TGCGCCAGCAGTGTGGAACGAACAGAGACCCAGTACTTC.

The V call is TRBV7-9, the J call TRBJ1-1; tentative D call: TRBD1 (6 bases). Germline CDR1 reads SEHNR; CDR2 reads FQNEAQ (reference sequence). Trimming shortened V by 5 bases and J by 9 bases, and 13 bases separated the two germline ends. The CDR3 is 12 amino acids. CDR3 in amino acids: CASSNGQPKAFF. CDR3 DNA sequence: TGTGCCAGCAGCAACGGACAGCCAAAAGCTTTCTTT.

The chain links TRBV11-2 to TRBJ1-2, with D uncertain. This CDR3 contains 14 residues. Per germline, CDR1 SGHAT and CDR2 FQNNGV. Trimming took 4 bases from V and 7 from J, leaving 16 bases between them. DNA for the CDR3: TGTGCCAGCAGCTCCCACGACACCAGGACTGGCTACACCTTC. This sequence encodes CASSSHDTRTGYTF. Filled out from reference TRBV11-2 and TRBJ1-2, the complete variable domain reads EAGVAQSPRYKIIEKRQSVAFWCNPISGHATLYWYQQILGQGPKLLIQFQNNGVVDDSQLPKDRFSAERLKGVDSTLKIQPAKLEDSAVYLCASSSHDTRTGYTFGSGTRLTVV.

The CDR3 DNA follows: TGTGCCAGTAGTATTCAGGGAACCTATGGCTACACCTTC. Translated, it gives CASSIQGTYGYTF. The rearrangement uses TRBV19 and TRBJ1-2; D possibly corresponds to TRBD1 (5 bases). The V end lost 3 bases, the J end lost 4 bases, and 9 bases lay between the germline ends. The CDR3 has 13 amino acids. Germline-derived CDR1 and CDR2 are LNHDA and SQIVND (reference sequence).

This chain links TRBV5-4 with TRBJ1-1, with 7 positions matching TRBD1. With V trimmed by 1 base and J by 5 bases, 5 bases remained unmatched. Germline CDR1 and CDR2: SGHNT and YYREEE (reference sequence). The CDR3 runs to 14 residues. The DNA for the CDR3 is TGTGCCAGCAGCTTGAAGGGGGCGTATACTGAAGCTTTCTTT. This encodes CASSLKGAYTEAFF.

This clone was seen a handful of times. J is TRBJ1-1 and V is TRBV5-4, with D possibly being TRBD1 (5 bases). The CDR3 has 14 residues. The germline V and J ends were trimmed by 7 bases and 4 bases, with 17 bases remaining between them. CDR1 SGHNT and CDR2 YYREEE come from the germline V gene (reference sequence). CDR3 protein: CASRQRLEATEAFF. In DNA, the CDR3 is TGTGCCAGCCGACAGCGCCTAGAGGCCACTGAAGCTTTCTTT.